These T cell receptor beta chains were read from a single sample in a study of blood T cells in healthy people across ages. TCRdb processed the 5' RACE reads anew with MiXCR; each CDR3 protein has one entry. The sample has 1.8 million or so distinct CDR3 sequences; roughly two fifths are singletons. Material: blood. The source of these receptors is a human donor in good health. Each CDR3 is given with its conserved first and last residue. The D gene is left open where the match is weak. Clone sizes are given selectively: once, few, many, or a class where the clone is expanded.

clone_size j_call v_call cdr3_length d_call cdr3_nt cdr3_aa
few TRBJ2-5 TRBV7-3 15 NA TGTGCCAGCTCCTTCCTTTCGGGGAGACAAGAGACCCAGTACTTC CASSFLSGRQETQYF
few TRBJ1-2 TRBV4-3 19 NA TGCGCCAGCAGCCAAGATCATGGTGGTGAGGGGGGAGTCTATGGTGGCTACACCTTC CASSQDHGGEGGVYGGYTF
once TRBJ2-2 TRBV6-1 16 NA TGTGCCAGCAGGGTAGGAGGGCAACTTAACACCGGGGAGCTGTTTTTT CASRVGGQLNTGELFF
NA TRBJ2-7 TRBV28 18 TRBD1 TGTGCCAGCAGCTTCGGGACAGGGAAGAAAAGGGGGCATAATGAGCAGTACTTC CASSFGTGKKRGHNEQYF
few TRBJ1-2 TRBV29-1 12 NA TGCAGCGTTGGGGACGGGAGCTATGGCTACACCTTC CSVGDGSYGYTF
NA TRBJ2-7 TRBV2 13 NA TGTGCCAGTCGGGACTCCGTCGATTACGAGCAGTACTTC CASRDSVDYEQYF
NA TRBJ2-7 TRBV4-2 15 NA TGTGCCAGCAGCAAAGCAGGCAGAGACCGCTACGAGCAGTACTTC CASSKAGRDRYEQYF
NA TRBJ2-4 TRBV20-1 14 NA TGCAGTGCTAGACCGGACAGCCGCCGGCTATTTCAGTACTTC CSARPDSRRLFQYF
NA TRBJ1-1 TRBV7-2 14 NA TGTGCCAGCAGCTTATTGGGCCGGAACACTGAAGCTTTCTTT CASSLLGRNTEAFF
NA TRBJ2-1 TRBV15 15 NA TGTGCCACCAGCAGTCCAGAGGATTCCTACAATGAGCAGTTCTTC CATSSPEDSYNEQFF
few TRBJ2-5 TRBV7-2 13 NA TGTGCCAGCAGCTTATTGGGTTCAGAGACCCAGTACTTC CASSLLGSETQYF
NA TRBJ2-7 TRBV20-1 15 TRBD2 TGCAGTGCTAGAGATTTGCGGGGGGGCCCTGATGAGCAGTACTTC CSARDLRGGPDEQYF
NA TRBJ1-4 TRBV9 18 TRBD1 TGTGCCAGCAGCCCCGGGGACAGGAGCTATGCAACTAATGAAAAACTGTTTTTT CASSPGDRSYATNEKLFF
few TRBJ2-1 TRBV5-1 15 TRBD1 TGCGCCAGCAGCTTGGAGGGACAGGGGGTAAATGAGCAGTTCTTC CASSLEGQGVNEQFF
NA TRBJ1-2 TRBV6-6 16 NA TGTGCCAGCAGTTACTCTTTCGACAGACTCGTCGAAGGCTACACCTTC CASSYSFDRLVEGYTF
NA TRBJ2-3 TRBV9 14 NA TGTGCCAGCGGCTACAGGGAAGAGGCAGATACGCAGTATTTT CASGYREEADTQYF
NA TRBJ2-4 TRBV9 15 TRBD1 TGTGCCAGCAGCCATCCAAGACAGGGAGAAAACATTCAGTACTTC CASSHPRQGENIQYF
NA TRBJ1-1 TRBV7-8 16 NA TGCGCCAGCAGCTCTACTCCGGACTTCATGAACACTGAAGCTTTCTTT CASSSTPDFMNTEAFF
NA TRBJ2-4 TRBV5-1 15 NA TGCGCCAGCAGCTTGGGTCTGCAAGCCAAAAACATTCAGTACTTC CASSLGLQAKNIQYF
few TRBJ1-2 TRBV10-3 17 NA TGTGCCATCAGTGAGTCGGTTGTGGCAGGGAGATACTATGGCTACACCTTC CAISESVVAGRYYGYTF
NA TRBJ2-7 TRBV7-2 14 TRBD1 TGTGCCAGCAGCCCGACAGGGGCGTACGACGAGCAGTACTTC CASSPTGAYDEQYF
NA TRBJ1-5 TRBV5-1 16 NA TGCGCCAGCAGCTTGGCCCCGGACGGGTCCGGGCAGCCCCAGCATTTT CASSLAPDGSGQPQHF
few TRBJ2-5 TRBV28 14 NA TGTGCCAGCAGTTTCCCCGGTCCTGTGGAGACCCAGTACTTC CASSFPGPVETQYF
NA TRBJ2-1 TRBV29-1 15 NA TGCAGCGCTGGGCGGGACATGAGCTCCTACAATGAGCAGTTCTTC CSAGRDMSSYNEQFF
few TRBJ2-1 TRBV3-1 16 TRBD1 TGTGCCAGCAGCCCCCGGAGGACAGGGAACCTCCATGAGCAGTTCTTC CASSPRRTGNLHEQFF
NA TRBJ1-4 TRBV7-2 15 NA TGTGCCAGCACCCTAAGCGTCGGTTCGGGTGAAAAACTGTTTTTT CASTLSVGSGEKLFF
many TRBJ2-5 TRBV7-8 13 NA TGTGCCAGCAGCGTCAGACAGTGGGAGACCCAGTACTTC CASSVRQWETQYF
many TRBJ2-7 TRBV9 15 NA TGTGCCAGCAGCGTAGCGCAGGGGGGAACCTACGAGCAGTACTTC CASSVAQGGTYEQYF
once TRBJ1-5 TRBV4-3 15 NA TGCGCCAGCAGCCAAGATGGCGGAGATAATCAGCCCCAGCATTTT CASSQDGGDNQPQHF
NA TRBJ2-1 TRBV6-5 14 NA TGTGCCAGCAGTTACGTTGGGAGTTACAATGAGCGGTTCTTC CASSYVGSYNERFF
few TRBJ2-5 TRBV29-1 14 TRBD2 TGCAGCGTTGGGGGACTAGCGGACCAAGAGACCCAGTACTTC CSVGGLADQETQYF
many TRBJ1-2 TRBV12-3/TRBV12-4 15 TRBD1 TGTGCCAGCAGTTTAGCTCCGACAGGGTGGGACGGCTACACCTTC CASSLAPTGWDGYTF
few TRBJ2-3 TRBV6-1 14 NA TGTGCCAGCAGCGAGGGAGGGACATTTTATACGCAGTATTTT CASSEGGTFYTQYF
NA TRBJ2-7 TRBV6-1 15 NA TGTGCCAGCAGTGCGGGACTTTTCAGCTCCTACGAGCAGTACTTC CASSAGLFSSYEQYF
few TRBJ2-1 TRBV20-1 13 TRBD1 TGCAGTGCTGCCGGGACAGCCTACAATGAGCAGTTCTTC CSAAGTAYNEQFF
NA TRBJ2-5 TRBV7-9 16 NA TGTGCCAGCAGCTTAGCGTTCAGACGGATTGGAGAGACCCAGTACTTC CASSLAFRRIGETQYF
NA TRBJ2-5 TRBV20-1 12 NA TGCAGTGCTGTCTCGGACTGGGAGACCCAGTACTTC CSAVSDWETQYF
NA TRBJ1-4 TRBV5-1 16 TRBD1 TGCGCCAGCAGCTTGGACGTGAGGACAGGGGGCGAAAAACTGTTTTTT CASSLDVRTGGEKLFF
few TRBJ2-7 TRBV2 13 NA TGTGCCTCCCAAGGACTGACCTCCTACGAGCAGTACTTC CASQGLTSYEQYF
NA TRBJ2-5 TRBV4-3 16 NA TGCGCCAGCGGCCAAGATCTGGCGGACGGGCAAGGGACCCAGTACTTC CASGQDLADGQGTQYF
few TRBJ2-4 TRBV20-1 13 TRBD2 TGCAGTGCTACCTCTGGGGGGGAATACATTCAGTACTTC CSATSGGEYIQYF
many TRBJ2-1 TRBV7-9 12 NA TGTGCCAGCAGTCCAGGGTTAGGGGAGCAGTTCTTC CASSPGLGEQFF
many TRBJ2-7 TRBV29-1 13 TRBD1 TGCAGCGTTAAAGCAGGGGGCAGGTACGAGCAGTACTTC CSVKAGGRYEQYF
NA TRBJ1-2 TRBV7-2 15 NA TGTGCCAGCAAGGGGTTGAGAGGAGCTAACTATGGCTACACCTTC CASKGLRGANYGYTF
NA TRBJ2-2 TRBV3-1 16 TRBD1 TGTGCCAGCAGCCAAACCGCCGCAGGGGGCACCGGGGAGCTGTTTTTT CASSQTAAGGTGELFF
NA TRBJ2-3 TRBV15 13 NA TGTGCCACCAGCAGAGATTTATTAGATACGCAGTATTTT CATSRDLLDTQYF
NA TRBJ1-2 TRBV6-5 14 NA TGTGCCGGCAGTTACCGGACAGAGGGGCCTCTTTACACCTTC CAGSYRTEGPLYTF
NA TRBJ1-6 TRBV20-1 13 NA TGCAGTGCGAGCCGCAGGGGATATTCACCCCTCCACTTT CSASRRGYSPLHF
NA TRBJ1-1 TRBV9 16 NA TGTGCCAGCAGCGTAGCTACGATGGGGATACCTTCTGAAGCTTTCTTT CASSVATMGIPSEAFF
NA TRBJ1-2 TRBV5-4 13 NA TGTGCCAGCAGCCTCGACGCTTTCTATGGCTACACCTTC CASSLDAFYGYTF
once TRBJ2-1 TRBV5-1 14 NA TGCGCCAGCAGTCGGTCTCGCGACCACAATGAGCAGTTCTTC CASSRSRDHNEQFF